This T cell receptor beta chain is drawn from a study of blood T cell repertoires in COVID-19. Measured with immunoSEQ multiplex PCR; TCRdb has only the in-frame clones, and not every one. The profile shows some 320,000 clones, 85% of them singletons. Germline V gene data show CDR1 as MNHNY and CDR2 as SVGAGI (reference sequence). With 6 bases clipped from V and 0 bases from J, the junction kept 7 bases outside the gene matches. CDR3 length equals 16 residues. What was sequenced was PBMCs or T cells enriched from blood (not recorded which). The genes are TRBV6-6 and TRBJ1-3; TRBD1 matches at 8 bases. The sequence derives from a woman aged 25 to 39 who had been exposed to COVID-19. This chain's CDR3 is CASRDGQGISGNTIYF. As DNA, the CDR3 is TGTGCCAGCAGGGATGGACAGGGAATCTCTGGAAACACCATATATTTT.